One and the same sample provided the 20 T cell receptor beta chains below, sequenced in a study of blood T cell repertoires in COVID-19. This table comes from immunoSEQ multiplex PCR, and its TCRdb copy is limited to in-frame clones, with some not included. Among under 150,000 clones listed, 70% to 85% were seen once. Input material: peripheral blood. The receptors derive from a man between 60 and 70 years old with acute or convalescent COVID-19.

The chain joins TRBV18 to TRBJ2-2, with D maybe TRBD1 (6 bases). Trimming pared 4 bases from V and 4 bases from J, leaving 13 bases between. The V gene's germline CDR1 is KGHSH and CDR2 LQKENI. CDR3 length equals 15 residues. CDR3 in amino acids: CASSHPTGSTGELFF. In DNA, the CDR3 is TGTGCCAGCTCACACCCAACAGGGTCCACCGGGGAGCTGTTTTTT.

J is TRBJ2-2 and V is TRBV5-1; no definite D call. The V gene lost 3 bases and the J gene lost 1 base, with 7 bases spanning the gap. CDR1 is SGHRS, CDR2 YFSETQ, per germline. The CDR3 sequence is 14 residues long. The CDR3 region has the DNA TGCGCCAGCAGCTCGTCCGGGAACACCGGGGAGCTGTTTTTT. It is translated as CASSSSGNTGELFF.

The rearrangement joins TRBV2 to TRBJ2-7; D may be TRBD1 (6 bases). V lost 8 bases, J lost 3 bases, and 14 bases lay in between. CDR1 is SNHLY, CDR2 FYNNEI, per germline. This CDR3 is built from 13 residues. CDR3 in DNA: TGTGCCAGCGGGGGCAGGGCGATCTACGAGCAGTACTTC. This encodes CASGGRAIYEQYF.

As to this clone: This sample also contains other DNA sequences that code for the same CDR3. CDR3 protein: CASSLAGGAGYTF. The CDR3 coding sequence is TGTGCCAGCAGCTTGGCAGGTGGGGCGGGCTACACCTTC. The chain combines TRBV5-6 with TRBJ1-2; D might be TRBD1 (5 bases). The V gene's germline CDR1 is SGHDT and CDR2 YYEEEE. The CDR3 is 13 residues long. Trimming removed 0 bases at V and 8 bases at J, with 11 bases between.

The gene calls are TRBV9 and TRBJ1-5, with 9 bases matching TRBD1. Germline CDR1 and CDR2: SGDLS and YYNGEE. After removal of 1 base from V and 5 bases from J, the junction contained 4 bases not matched to a gene. This CDR3 has 15 residues. CDR3 nucleotide sequence: TGTGCCAGCAGCGTATCGACAGGGGGGGATCAGCCCCAGCATTTT. This translates into CASSVSTGGDQPQHF.

The CDR3 nucleotides read TGTGCCAGTAGTCCAACTCAGGGTCTGGTTGCTGAAGCTTTCTTT. It is translated as CASSPTQGLVAEAFF. The chain is built from TRBV19 and TRBJ1-1, with D possibly being TRBD1 (5 bases). Trimming removed 5 bases at V and 6 bases at J, with 19 bases between. CDR3 length: 15 residues. Per germline, CDR1 LNHDA and CDR2 SQIVND (reference sequence).

This chain joins TRBV25-1 and TRBJ1-1; D is possibly TRBD1 (6 bases). CDR3 size: 13 residues. CDR1 and CDR2 (germline): MGHDK, SYGVNS. V lost 9 bases, J lost 5 bases, and 16 bases lay in between. The CDR3 spells CASIGQGWTEAFF. CDR3 nucleotide sequence: TGTGCCAGTATAGGGCAGGGGTGGACTGAAGCTTTCTTT. Looking up the rest from reference TRBV25-1 and TRBJ1-1 gives the full variable domain: EADIYQTPRYLVIGTGKKITLECSQTMGHDKMYWYQQDPGMELHLIHYSYGVNSTEKGDLSSESTVSRIRTEHFPLTLESARPSHTSQYLCASIGQGWTEAFFGQGTRLTVV.

The chain is built from TRBV18 and TRBJ1-3, with a weak D call TRBD1 (5 bases). CDR1 KGHSH and CDR2 LQKENI come from the germline V gene. This CDR3 is 15 amino acids long. Trimming pared 6 bases from V and 4 bases from J, leaving 16 bases between. The CDR3, as DNA: TGTGCCAGCTCGCGGGGACGGGAATCAGGAAACACCATATATTTT. Protein product: CASSRGRESGNTIYF.

The V gene is TRBV28, the J gene TRBJ2-7; 9 positions agree with TRBD1. V was pared by 6 bases and J by 4 bases, with 16 bases of the junction left unmatched. CDR3 length: 17 residues. Per germline, CDR1 MDHEN and CDR2 SYDVKM. Written as DNA, the CDR3 is TGTGCCAGCAGCACACGGGGCGGGACAGGGACATATTACGAGCAGTACTTC. Amino acids: CASSTRGGTGTYYEQYF.

The chain has TRBV6-1 and TRBJ2-2; TRBD2 agrees at 9 bases. With V trimmed by 2 bases and J by 5 bases, 3 bases remained unmatched. There are 15 residues in the CDR3. The germline CDR1 and CDR2 sequences are MNHNS and SASEGT. The CDR3 region is CASSELAGRTGELFF. In DNA, the CDR3 is TGTGCCAGCAGTGAACTAGCGGGGAGAACCGGGGAGCTGTTTTTT.

This chain joins TRBV24-1 and TRBJ2-3; tentative D call: TRBD2 (5 bases). The CDR3 extends over 15 amino acids. Germline-derived CDR1 and CDR2 are KGHDR and SFDVKD. V was pared by 3 bases and J by 0 bases, with 9 bases between. CDR3 in amino acids: CATSDGGGSTDTQYF. Written as DNA, the CDR3 is TGTGCCACCAGTGATGGTGGCGGGAGCACAGATACGCAGTATTTT.

The chain couples TRBV11-2 to TRBJ2-1; the D gene is possibly TRBD2 (7 bases). Trimming shortened V by 4 bases and J by 10 bases, and 17 bases separated the two germline ends. Germline CDR1 is SGHAT and CDR2 is FQNNGV. The CDR3 has 14 amino acids. CDR3 in DNA: TGTGCCAGCAGCTGGAGGGGGGGGGCGGAAGAGCAGTTCTTC. Protein: CASSWRGGAEEQFF.

V gene TRBV13 combines with J gene TRBJ1-6; D may be TRBD1 (6 bases). The CDR3 sequence is 14 residues long. The germline CDR1 and CDR2 sequences are PRHDT and FYEKMQ (reference sequence). V was trimmed by 2 bases and J by 10 bases, leaving 12 bases between them. The CDR3 DNA is TGTGCCAGCAGCTTAAAGTCAGGGGAATCACCCCTCCACTTT. Its protein is CASSLKSGESPLHF.

The chain combines TRBV11-2 with TRBJ2-2, with TRBD2 identical over 7 bases. The V gene end was trimmed by 1 base and the J gene end by 6 bases; junction bases not matched to a gene: 5. Germline V gene sequence: CDR1 SGHAT, CDR2 FQNNGV. The CDR3 contains 15 residues. CDR3 residues: CASSLVGGIPGELFF. CDR3 in DNA: TGTGCCAGCAGCTTAGTGGGAGGGATTCCCGGGGAGCTGTTTTTT.

This sequence joins TRBV9 and TRBJ1-4, with D tentatively TRBD1 (5 bases). Germline CDR1 and CDR2: SGDLS and YYNGEE. CDR3 size: 14 residues. V was cut by 3 bases and J by 5 bases, with 11 bases left in between. The DNA for the CDR3 is TGTGCCAGCAGCGCCGGGACTTCCAATGAAAAACTGTTTTTT. It translates to CASSAGTSNEKLFF.

This chain connects TRBV5-4 to TRBJ2-3; D perhaps matches TRBD2 (6 bases). The CDR3 length is 16 residues. The germline gives CDR1 SGHNT, CDR2 YYREEE (reference sequence). The V end was cut by 0 bases, the J end by 0 bases, with 11 bases between. The CDR3 DNA sequence: TGTGCCAGCAGCTTGGCCGGAGGGCATAGCACAGATACGCAGTATTTT. Protein: CASSLAGGHSTDTQYF.

The genes are TRBV2 and TRBJ1-4, with D hard to call. CDR3 length: 14 amino acids. The germline V and J ends were trimmed by 7 bases and 8 bases, with 17 bases remaining between them. Germline V gives CDR1 SNHLY, CDR2 FYNNEI. CDR3 in amino acids: CASNVLGGGEKLFF. The CDR3 DNA reads as TGTGCCAGCAACGTGTTGGGCGGCGGGGAAAAACTGTTTTTT.

The chain carries TRBV15 and TRBJ2-5; the D gene is possibly TRBD2 (7 bases). V was clipped by 0 bases and J by 6 bases, with 14 bases between them. Germline CDR1 LNHNV, CDR2 YYDKDF (reference sequence). The CDR3 sequence is 15 residues long. The CDR3 protein is CATSRDQGRVKTQYF. CDR3 nucleotide sequence: TGTGCCACCAGCAGAGATCAGGGGAGGGTAAAGACCCAGTACTTC.

In the case of this clone: Other DNA sequences in this specimen translate into the identical CDR3. This sequence joins TRBV7-2 and TRBJ2-5; 8 nucleotides agree with TRBD2. Germline lookup yields CDR1 SGHTA and CDR2 FQGNSA. This CDR3 comprises 15 residues. The V and J ends lost 1 base and 2 bases, in that order; junction bases with no gene match: 3. As DNA, the CDR3 is TGTGCCAGCAGCTTAGACGGGAGGGCTCAAGAGACCCAGTACTTC. Encoded protein: CASSLDGRAQETQYF. The variable domain in full, with the rest retrieved from reference TRBV7-2 and TRBJ2-5, is GAGVSQSPSNKVTEKGKDVELRCDPISGHTALYWYRQSLGQGLEFLIYFQGNSAPDKSGLPSDRFSAERTGGSVSTLTIQRTQQEDSAVYLCASSLDGRAQETQYFGPGTRLLVL.

This chain uses TRBV4-2 with TRBJ1-2; D is perhaps TRBD1 (6 bases). The length of the CDR3 is 15 residues. CDR1 and CDR2 from the germline V gene are LGHNA and YNFKEQ. The V end lost 0 bases, the J end lost 8 bases, and 16 bases lay between the germline ends. The CDR3, as DNA: TGTGCCAGCAGCCAAGATTCGGGTTCGGGGGGCGGCTACACCTTC. This codes for CASSQDSGSGGGYTF.